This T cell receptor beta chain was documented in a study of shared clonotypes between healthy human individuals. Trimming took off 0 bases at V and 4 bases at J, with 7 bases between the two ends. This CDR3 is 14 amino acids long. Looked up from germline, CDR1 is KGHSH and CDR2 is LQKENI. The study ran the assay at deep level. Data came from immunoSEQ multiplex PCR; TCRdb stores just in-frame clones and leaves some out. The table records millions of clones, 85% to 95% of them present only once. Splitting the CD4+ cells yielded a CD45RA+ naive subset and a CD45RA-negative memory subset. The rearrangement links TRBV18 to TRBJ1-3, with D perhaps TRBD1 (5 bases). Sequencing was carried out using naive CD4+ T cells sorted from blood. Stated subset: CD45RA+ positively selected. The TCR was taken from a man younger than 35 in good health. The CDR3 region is CASSPPTEGNTIYF. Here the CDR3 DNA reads TGTGCCAGCTCACCACCGACAGAGGGAAACACCATATATTTT.